This T cell receptor beta chain was sequenced in a study of shared clonotypes between healthy human individuals. Findings and limits, study-wide: Larger richness was generally estimated for naive than memory subsets. Against clonotypes common to all four donors, non-shared ones had lower generation probabilities.

In the case of this clone: Its specificity is unknown.

TCRdb keeps only in-frame clones here, not all; method: immunoSEQ multiplex PCR. The sample has some 2,100,000 clones; almost 96% are singletons. Specimen: naive CD4+ T cells sorted from blood. Documented subset: CD45RA+ positively selected. The receptor was derived from a man aged 18-30 years in good health.

The CDR3: CAWSVRSDSYEQYF. CDR3 DNA sequence: TGTGCCTGGAGTGTACGCAGCGACTCCTACGAGCAGTACTTC. The chain uses TRBV30 and TRBJ2-7; no firm D call. CDR3 length equals 14 residues. Trimming took off 0 bases at V and 0 bases at J, with 9 bases between the two ends. Germline loops: CDR1 GTSNPN, CDR2 SVGIG (reference sequence).